The entry that follows covers one T cell receptor beta chain sequence. This record belongs to a study of blood T cell repertoires in COVID-19. Study at large: The analysed material was cDNA or gDNA that came from T cells, B-cell-depleted T cells, or PBMCs.

CDR1 is LGHDT, CDR2 YNNKEL, per germline (reference sequence). V was trimmed by 4 bases and J by 5 bases, leaving 17 bases between them. There are 15 residues in the CDR3. Profiling relied on immunoSEQ multiplex PCR, and the TCRdb table lists in-frame clones only, not all of them. The table records approximately 64,000 clones, approximately 88% of them present only once. Patients from Seattle were sampled longitudinally, starting during active infection. The specimen sequenced was peripheral blood. The chain carries TRBV3-1 (or the pseudogene TRBV3-2) and TRBJ2-5; D unclear. The clonotype originates from a woman aged 60-75 years with COVID-19, enrolled during active disease. As DNA, the CDR3 is TGTGCCAGCAGCCCGGTCGGGTTGAACTTGGAGACCCAGTACTTC. Its translation: CASSPVGLNLETQYF.